This is a list of T cell receptor beta chains from one sample in a study of stem cell transplantation in POMP-related autoinflammatory disease. The data were produced by immunoSEQ multiplex PCR, yet TCRdb's version contains in-frame clones alone and is incomplete. The sample contains approximately 23,000 clones, approximately 85% of which appear only once. Material: CD4+ T cells from PBMCs, obtained before stem cell transplantation. The receptors were sampled from a human donor with POMP-related autoinflammation and immune dysregulation (PRAID). Both conserved end residues are part of each CDR3.

V gene: TRBV30
J gene: TRBJ1-2
CDR3 protein: CAWLENRFPWRYTF

V gene: TRBV19
J gene: TRBJ2-3
CDR3 protein: CASSIRDTQYF

V gene: TRBV18
J gene: TRBJ2-7
CDR3 protein: CASSPLEGAGEQYF

V gene: TRBV9
J gene: TRBJ2-1
CDR3 protein: CASSVGLAENNEQFF

V gene: TRBV6-5
J gene: TRBJ2-1
CDR3 protein: CASSNDRAHEQFF

V gene: TRBV2
J gene: TRBJ1-6
CDR3 protein: CASSETSESPLHF

V gene: TRBV7-8
J gene: TRBJ2-7
CDR3 protein: CASSRLPGTEPTNSYEQYF

V gene: TRBV28
J gene: TRBJ1-5
CDR3 protein: CASGLDRVDGNQPQHF

V gene: TRBV19
J gene: TRBJ2-7
CDR3 protein: CASSLAGVPEQYF

V gene: TRBV7-9
J gene: TRBJ1-5
CDR3 protein: CASSPDRGRSNQPQHF

V gene: TRBV18
J gene: TRBJ2-7
CDR3 protein: CASSPQGSPYEQYF

V gene: TRBV4-1
J gene: TRBJ1-5
CDR3 protein: CASSQEAYQWSNQPQHF

V gene: TRBV6-5
J gene: TRBJ1-1
CDR3 protein: CASSTDRNTEAFF

V gene: TRBV6-5
J gene: TRBJ2-1
CDR3 protein: CASSSPLSGRGNEQFF

V gene: TRBV7-9
J gene: TRBJ2-7
CDR3 protein: CASSFRGEETYEQYF

V gene: TRBV5-1
J gene: TRBJ2-3
CDR3 protein: CASLPGQGVGDTQYF

V gene: TRBV28
J gene: TRBJ1-2
CDR3 protein: CASSLVQGGYTF

V gene: TRBV10-1
J gene: TRBJ2-1
CDR3 protein: CASSESLAGDNEQFF

V gene: TRBV19
J gene: TRBJ2-7
CDR3 protein: CASRKTGDYEQYF

V gene: TRBV15
J gene: TRBJ2-2
CDR3 protein: CATSRDRGLAGHTGELFF

V gene: TRBV5-1
J gene: TRBJ2-7
CDR3 protein: CASSSGAGGQYF

V gene: TRBV19
J gene: TRBJ2-3
CDR3 protein: CASADRGTDTQYF

V gene: TRBV2
J gene: TRBJ2-2
CDR3 protein: CASRGTRGGELFF

V gene: TRBV5-4
J gene: TRBJ2-3
CDR3 protein: CASSLMGVSTDTQYF

V gene: TRBV7-9
J gene: TRBJ2-7
CDR3 protein: CASSLRVAGDEQYF

V gene: TRBV30
J gene: TRBJ2-3
CDR3 protein: CAWSKLGGRTDTQYF

V gene: TRBV7-9
J gene: TRBJ1-1
CDR3 protein: CASSPSRVAAEAFF

V gene: TRBV25-1
J gene: TRBJ2-5
CDR3 protein: CATQGLATQETQYF

V gene: TRBV21-1
J gene: TRBJ2-7
CDR3 protein: CASSRRSSYEQYF

V gene: TRBV6-5
J gene: TRBJ1-4
CDR3 protein: CASSLRQTNEKLFF

V gene: TRBV28
J gene: TRBJ1-5
CDR3 protein: CASSFRAGGQPQHF

V gene: TRBV6-5
J gene: TRBJ1-2
CDR3 protein: CASSYSASPNNYGYTF

V gene: TRBV2
J gene: TRBJ2-7
CDR3 protein: CASSTRTGNEQYF

V gene: TRBV14
J gene: TRBJ1-2
CDR3 protein: CASSQSRRGGYYGYTF

V gene: TRBV5-1
J gene: TRBJ2-3
CDR3 protein: CASSILGEVGTDTQYF

V gene: TRBV6-1
J gene: TRBJ1-2
CDR3 protein: CASSEVISKVADGYTF

V gene: TRBV6-5
J gene: TRBJ1-2
CDR3 protein: CASSYTGAYGYTF

V gene: TRBV28
J gene: TRBJ2-5
CDR3 protein: CASSSPTGGWETQYF

V gene: TRBV7-3
J gene: TRBJ2-3
CDR3 protein: CASSRLAGEPADTQYF

V gene: TRBV5-1
J gene: TRBJ2-3
CDR3 protein: CASSFGKGADTQYF

V gene: TRBV19
J gene: TRBJ2-1
CDR3 protein: CASSIGGNNEQFF

V gene: TRBV30
J gene: TRBJ2-2
CDR3 protein: CAWGVAPNTGELFF

V gene: TRBV4-1
J gene: TRBJ2-2
CDR3 protein: CASSRVPGQGTSGILNTGELFF

V gene: TRBV27
J gene: TRBJ2-7
CDR3 protein: CASSSAPGPWEQYF

V gene: TRBV29-1
J gene: TRBJ1-1
CDR3 protein: CSVVVDQGSPEAFF

V gene: TRBV21-1
J gene: TRBJ1-2
CDR3 protein: CASSIWGGGRFLAYGYTF

V gene: TRBV15
J gene: TRBJ1-2
CDR3 protein: CATSREQGGYGYTF

V gene: TRBV10-3
J gene: TRBJ1-6
CDR3 protein: CAIRGDTDSPLHF

V gene: TRBV7-7
J gene: TRBJ2-7
CDR3 protein: CVSMVADSYEQYF

V gene: TRBV5-1
J gene: TRBJ2-1
CDR3 protein: CASSLDRTPYNEQFF

V gene: TRBV6-5
J gene: TRBJ2-7
CDR3 protein: CASAPGQGSYEQYF

V gene: TRBV6-1
J gene: TRBJ2-1
CDR3 protein: CASSEIRGPGEQFF

V gene: TRBV5-5
J gene: TRBJ2-3
CDR3 protein: CASSSPAETDTQYF

V gene: TRBV10-1
J gene: TRBJ1-6
CDR3 protein: CASSASGNSPLHF

V gene: TRBV6-1
J gene: TRBJ1-1
CDR3 protein: CASRPGVNTEAFF

V gene: TRBV11-2
J gene: TRBJ1-1
CDR3 protein: CASSRVGTEAFF

V gene: TRBV11-2
J gene: TRBJ1-2
CDR3 protein: CASSSGTSSNYGYTF